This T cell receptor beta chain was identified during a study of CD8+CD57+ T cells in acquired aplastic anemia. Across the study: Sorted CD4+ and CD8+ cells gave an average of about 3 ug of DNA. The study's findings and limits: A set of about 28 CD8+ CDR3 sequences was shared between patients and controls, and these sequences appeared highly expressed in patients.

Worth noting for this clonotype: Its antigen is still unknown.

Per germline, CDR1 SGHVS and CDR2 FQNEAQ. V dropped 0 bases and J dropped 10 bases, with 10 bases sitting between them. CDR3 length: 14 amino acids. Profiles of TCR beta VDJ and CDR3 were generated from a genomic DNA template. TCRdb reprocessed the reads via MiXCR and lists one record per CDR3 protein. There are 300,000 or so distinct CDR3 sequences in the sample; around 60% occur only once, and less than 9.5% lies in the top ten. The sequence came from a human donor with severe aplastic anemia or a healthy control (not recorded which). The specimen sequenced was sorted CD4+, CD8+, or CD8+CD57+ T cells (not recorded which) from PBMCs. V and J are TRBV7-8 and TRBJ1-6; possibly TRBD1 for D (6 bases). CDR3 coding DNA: TGTGCCAGCAGCTTAGCGACAGGAATGTCACCCCTCCACTTT. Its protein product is CASSLATGMSPLHF.